This TCR beta chain was sequenced during a study of T cells in Graves' hyperthyroidism and ophthalmopathy. About the research overall: Peripheral blood was secured at the point of initial diagnosis, before any treatment.

As for this clonotype: Its antigen is unknown.

What was amplified from RNA transcripts were TCR beta CDR3 regions. Carried out on the TCR CDR3, a first-round RT-PCR used the HTBI primer set. Each CDR3 protein gets one entry after TCRdb re-called the multiplex PCR reads with MiXCR. The table lists 690,000 or so distinct CDR3 sequences, 18% of them singletons. Points from the study as a whole: Model output signaled ophthalmopathy a median approximately 6 months ahead of onset. Blood also contained most expanded thyroid clonotypes above 0.001. Ophthalmopathy was distinguished from stable hyperthyroidism by 13 V-J signatures.

V gave up 2 bases and J gave up 6 bases, with 8 bases separating them. CDR1 is SEHNR and CDR2 is FQNEAQ in the germline V gene (reference sequence). CDR3 size: 13 residues. The receptor was derived from a woman between 50 and 59 years old with Graves' hyperthyroidism that later progressed to Graves' ophthalmopathy. This rearrangement joins TRBV7-9 to TRBJ2-1; no clear D gene. The source material was blood. CDR3 coding DNA: TGTGCCAGCAGCTTATTGCCCGTCAATGAGCAGTTCTTC. Amino acids: CASSLLPVNEQFF.